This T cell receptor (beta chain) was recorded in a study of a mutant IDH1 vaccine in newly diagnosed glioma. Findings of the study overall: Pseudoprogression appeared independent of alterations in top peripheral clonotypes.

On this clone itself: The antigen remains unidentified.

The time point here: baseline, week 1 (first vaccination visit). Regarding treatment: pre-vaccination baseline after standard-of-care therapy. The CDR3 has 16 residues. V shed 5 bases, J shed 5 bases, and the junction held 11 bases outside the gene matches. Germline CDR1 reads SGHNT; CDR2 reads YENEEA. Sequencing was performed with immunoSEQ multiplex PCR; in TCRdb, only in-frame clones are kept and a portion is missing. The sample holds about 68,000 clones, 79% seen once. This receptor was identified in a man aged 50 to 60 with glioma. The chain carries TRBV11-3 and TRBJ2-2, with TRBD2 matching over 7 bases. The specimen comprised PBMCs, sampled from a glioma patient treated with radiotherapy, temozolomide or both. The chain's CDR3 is CASSPRGRARTGELFF. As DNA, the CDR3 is TGTGCCAGCAGCCCGCGGGGGAGGGCGCGAACCGGGGAGCTGTTTTTT.